The sequence of this TCR beta chain was determined in a study of radiation and T cells in renal cell carcinoma (dated by TCRdb to 2018 to 2021). With respect to the entire study: TCR beta sequencing covered 50 to 55 samples in total, comprising 25 or so tumors and roughly 27 peripheral blood samples. The last blood draw happened 4 weeks after radiation, timed to coincide with nephrectomy. A total of 3.5 million to 4.5 million unique CDR3 nucleotide sequences, encoding 2.5 million to 3 million unique CDR3 amino acid sequences, were found across all 50 or so samples.

This specimen's time point label, per the study, means: blood 4 weeks post-SBRT, at nephrectomy. The sample's treatment or condition label, decoded: 15 Gy SBRT to primary tumor, nephrectomy 4 weeks later. The samples were drawn from a clinical trial, where primary renal cell carcinomas were treated with 15 Gy of stereotactic body radiation therapy and then removed by nephrectomy 4 weeks afterward. To track tumor-enriched clonotypes, serial peripheral blood was sampled from radiation-treated patients at baseline and at 2 weeks and 4 weeks after SBRT. All patients had renal cell carcinoma with clear cell pathology. Genomic DNA for TCR sequencing was prepared using the QIAamp DNA Blood Mini Kit (Qiagen). Only samples passing all quality control checks were included in the analyses. TCR beta libraries were generated from genomic DNA with the immunoSEQ kit, following the manufacturer's recommendations. To prepare libraries, a first multiplex PCR with proprietary primers was run, followed by a second PCR that added unique barcodes, and a bead cleanup was done after each round. Each sample batch included a kit-provided positive control reaction and a negative control reaction. The final libraries underwent checking on an Agilent 4200 TapeStation D1000 ScreenTape, volumetric pooling, and quantification by qPCR. Sequencing was performed on an Illumina NextSeq500 using a MidOutput 150-cycle cartridge, with 156 Read1 cycles, 15 Index1 cycles, and the kit custom primers. The pooled library was loaded at 1.0 pM, and roughly 20% PhiX control was spiked in. In the source study's methods: Vendor-processed data were analyzed in R, and a clonotype was defined as all T cells sharing the same CDR3 nucleotide sequence. For clone abundance analyses, frequencies were normalized to the 10,000 most abundant clones per sample. Public T cell clones, averaging fewer than five per sample, were removed before analysis. A difference in abundance of at least 32-fold between compartments was used to define tumor-enriched and baseline blood-enriched clonotypes. A beta-binomial differential abundance model was used to identify clonotypes that expanded or contracted between blood time points. Tumor-blood repertoire similarity was measured with the Baroni-Urbani and Buser coefficient, and groups were compared using two-tailed Wilcoxon tests in R. TCRdb took over this immuneACCESS table, retaining in-frame rearrangements with V and J assigned. Such tables are incomplete; in checked studies, under half of the missing clones stem from an unresolved V gene, and the remainder is unexplained. D and trimming come from the DNA, and the V and J calls and clone size come from that table. This sample lists about 78,000 clones; 80% to 90% were detected once. Approximately 6.2% of the sample is held by the ten biggest clonotypes.

Results the study describes overall, beyond this receptor: Dynamics of the blood repertoire were not tracked past 4 weeks after treatment. In blood, the top tumor clonotypes increased from baseline to 2 weeks after radiation and then shrank by 4 weeks, which suggests a temporary expansion of tumor-resident clones. Effects of radiation dose or scheduling on the TCR repertoire could not be addressed with the single-armed trial design. No pretreatment tumor biopsies were available, so the baseline intratumoral presence of clonotypes could not be determined.

Spanning cysteine to phenylalanine, the CDR3 consists of 16 amino acids. Solely the CDR3 DNA is kept, with 48 bases framed from the first base. Trimming at the junction amounts to 1 base on V and 4 bases on J, and the germline ends lie 16 bases apart. CDR1 and CDR2 are drawn from the germline V gene: SNHLY, FYNNEI. A remark on this clone: Its recognized antigen is unknown. Per-base qualities were not stored, and no clone one base away is much larger.

This TCR was recovered from a woman between 65 and 79 years old with renal cell carcinoma. The specimen was blood, collected from a patient whose treatment included radiotherapy and nephrectomy. The chain is encoded by TRBV2 joined to TRBJ1-2; TRBD1 is perhaps the D gene, given 5 matching bases. The CDR3 region has the sequence CASSEEQGRWSYGYTF. The DNA reads TGTGCCAGCAGTGAAGAGCAGGGACGGTGGAGCTATGGCTACACCTTC.